This T cell receptor (beta chain) was captured in a study of T cell responses to AZD1222 COVID-19 vaccine. Study conclusions and caveats: Repertoire collection took place solely once the T cell response had peaked.

The method was immunoSEQ multiplex PCR; TCRdb's version includes in-frame clones alone and lacks a portion of them. The sample contains under 200,000 clones, under 95% of which appear only once. On this clone itself: Its antigen is as yet unknown.

V dropped 1 base and J dropped 2 bases, with 10 bases sitting between them. CDR3 length equals 15 residues. CDR1 and CDR2 (germline): SGHNT, YYREEE (reference sequence). The sequencing used peripheral blood, collected on day 0 of AZD1222 vaccination. The rearrangement joins TRBV5-4 to TRBJ2-1; D unclear. The clonotype originates from an adult in good health. In nucleotides, the CDR3 is TGTGCCAGCAGCTTGTCGACGATGGCCTACAATGAGCAGTTCTTC. This gives the protein CASSLSTMAYNEQFF.